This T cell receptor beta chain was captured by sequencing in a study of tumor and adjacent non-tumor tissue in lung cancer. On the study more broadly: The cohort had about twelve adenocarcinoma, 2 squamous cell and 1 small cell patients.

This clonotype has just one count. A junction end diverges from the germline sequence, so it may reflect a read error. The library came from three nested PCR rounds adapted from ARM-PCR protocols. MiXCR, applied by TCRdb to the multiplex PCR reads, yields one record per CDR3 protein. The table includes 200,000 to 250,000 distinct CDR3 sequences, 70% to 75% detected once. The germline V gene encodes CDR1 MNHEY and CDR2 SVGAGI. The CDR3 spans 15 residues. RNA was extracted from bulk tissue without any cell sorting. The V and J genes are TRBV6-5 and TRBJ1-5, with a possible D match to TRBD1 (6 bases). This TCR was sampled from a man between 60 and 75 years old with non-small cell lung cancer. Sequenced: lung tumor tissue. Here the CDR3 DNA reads TGTGTCAGCAGTTACTCGAGGGGGGGCAATCAGCCCCAGCATTTT. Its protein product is CVSSYSRGGNQPQHF.